What follows are 20 T cell receptor beta chains derived from one specimen sequenced in a study of blood T cell repertoires in COVID-19. Clones were read by immunoSEQ multiplex PCR, and TCRdb kept only the in-frame ones, dropping some. The sample consists of roughly 30,000 clones, about 80% of them appearing once. Sequencing used peripheral blood. These receptors all come from an elderly woman with acute or convalescent COVID-19.

This clone was seen a handful of times. The chain uses TRBV2 and TRBJ1-1; D uncertain. Germline lookup yields CDR1 SNHLY and CDR2 FYNNEI. V was cut by 6 bases and J by 4 bases, with 3 bases left in between. The CDR3 contains 10 residues. The CDR3 coding sequence is TGTGCCAGCAGGAGCACTGAAGCTTTCTTT. Translation gives CASRSTEAFF.

This chain joins TRBV15 and TRBJ2-1; D not resolved. Between the trimmed V and J ends, which lost 5 bases and 12 bases, there was a span of 14 bases. The V gene's germline CDR1 is LNHNV and CDR2 YYDKDF (reference sequence). The CDR3 sequence is 12 residues long. CDR3 DNA: TGTGCCACCAGCCCCCTAGGAGTACCGCAGTTCTTC. Its translation is CATSPLGVPQFF.

V usage is TRBV7-9 and J usage is TRBJ1-2; D ambiguous. This CDR3 comprises 12 residues. V lost 3 bases, J lost 7 bases, and 9 bases lay in between. Germline CDR1 and CDR2: SEHNR and FQNEAQ (reference sequence). The CDR3 sequence is CASSFVTSGYTF. Written as DNA, the CDR3 is TGTGCCAGCAGCTTTGTCACGAGTGGCTACACCTTC.

The rearrangement links TRBV27 to TRBJ2-1, with D perhaps TRBD1 (5 bases). The ends were cut back, 5 bases at V and 0 bases at J, with 14 bases in the middle. Germline CDR1 is MNHEY and CDR2 is SMNVEV (reference sequence). The CDR3 runs 16 residues. The CDR3 protein is CASSPRGTSSYNEQFF. The DNA for the CDR3 is TGTGCCAGCAGTCCTAGGGGCACGAGCTCCTACAATGAGCAGTTCTTC.

This CDR3 reads CASSETTGARTQHF. CDR3 nucleotide sequence: TGCGCCAGCAGCGAAACGACAGGGGCAAGGACCCAGCATTTT. V and J are TRBV5-1 and TRBJ1-5, with 8 bases identical to TRBD1. The CDR3 covers 14 residues. The J segment lost 11 bases and the V segment lost 4 bases, leaving 11 bases of the junction unmatched. CDR1 and CDR2 from the germline V gene are SGHRS and YFSETQ.

The chain joins TRBV28 to TRBJ1-1; a possible D gene is TRBD1 (6 bases). The CDR3 has 15 residues. Trimming shortened V by 4 bases and J by 4 bases, and 16 bases separated the two germline ends. The germline V gene encodes CDR1 MDHEN and CDR2 SYDVKM. The CDR3 region has the DNA TGTGCCAGCAGTTCGCTCGGGGGGGGGCCCACTGAAGCTTTCTTT. Translated, it gives CASSSLGGGPTEAFF.

The chain employs TRBV28 and TRBJ2-3; 15 positions agree with TRBD2. Trimming at V came to 4 bases and at J to 5 bases, leaving 10 bases not matched to a gene. Germline assignment: CDR1 MDHEN and CDR2 SYDVKM. CDR3 size: 18 residues. CDR3 sequence: CASSSPGLAGGSIDTQYF. CDR3 nucleotide sequence: TGTGCCAGCAGTTCCCCGGGACTAGCGGGAGGTAGTATAGATACGCAGTATTTT.

V usage is TRBV5-6 and J usage is TRBJ2-6; perhaps TRBD2 as D (6 bases). This CDR3 has 17 amino acids. Germline values: CDR1 SGHDT, CDR2 YYEEEE. The V end lost 4 bases, the J end lost 2 bases, and 16 bases lay between the germline ends. CDR3 protein: CASSTWGGVPGANVLTF. CDR3 DNA: TGTGCCAGCAGCACCTGGGGCGGGGTGCCTGGGGCCAACGTCCTGACTTTC.

This clone was seen only once. The rearrangement links TRBV14 to TRBJ1-2; 9 bases are shared with TRBD1. CDR1 SGHDN and CDR2 FVKESK come from the germline V gene. With V trimmed by 1 base and J by 10 bases, 7 bases remained unmatched. The CDR3 length is 14 residues. The CDR3 DNA is TGTGCCAGCAGCCAAGTCCGGGACAGGGTTGTCTACACCTTC. Its protein is CASSQVRDRVVYTF.

This clone has just one count. The rearrangement joins TRBV19 to TRBJ2-3, with D perhaps matching TRBD2 (6 bases). The germline V gene has CDR1 LNHDA and CDR2 SQIVND (reference sequence). Trimming took off 3 bases at V and 0 bases at J, with 16 bases between the two ends. The CDR3 consists of 17 residues. The CDR3 here is CASSISLALTSTDTQYF. The CDR3, as DNA: TGTGCCAGTAGTATCAGCCTAGCGCTTACTAGCACAGATACGCAGTATTTT.

This clone was seen a handful of times. The gene calls are TRBV15 and TRBJ2-7; 7 bases line up with TRBD1. The trim removed 9 bases at V and 6 bases at J, leaving 11 bases unmatched. Germline V gene lookup returns CDR1 LNHNV and CDR2 YYDKDF (reference sequence). This CDR3 has 13 residues. This CDR3 is CATRDSGTGEQYF. CDR3 sequence (DNA): TGTGCCACTCGGGACAGCGGTACAGGCGAGCAGTACTTC.

This clone was counted a few times. The chain combines TRBV28 with TRBJ1-6; TRBD1 is a possible D gene (6 bases). In germline, CDR1 is MDHEN, CDR2 SYDVKM. The CDR3 is made up of 12 amino acids. The V gene lost 6 bases and the J gene lost 19 bases, with 19 bases spanning the gap. The CDR3 DNA reads TGTGCCAGCAGCTTCGCGACAGGCCGCGAGCACTTT. Translated, it gives CASSFATGREHF.

The chain is built from TRBV4-3 and TRBJ2-7, with TRBD2 as a possible D gene (5 bases). This CDR3 comprises 12 residues. The V end was cut by 3 bases, the J end by 6 bases, with 9 bases between. Germline values: CDR1 LGHNA, CDR2 YSLEER. CDR3 region: CASSHPSGEQYF. The CDR3 region has the DNA TGCGCCAGCAGCCACCCCAGCGGCGAGCAGTACTTC.

This rearrangement joins TRBV5-6 to TRBJ2-5; possible D gene TRBD2, 5 bases. The V end was cut by 7 bases, the J end by 0 bases, with 10 bases between. CDR1 is SGHDT and CDR2 is YYEEEE in the germline V gene. This CDR3 is built from 13 residues. The CDR3 DNA sequence: TGTGCCAGCGGTGAGGACTACCAAGAGACCCAGTACTTC. It encodes CASGEDYQETQYF.

The V and J genes are TRBV12-3 or TRBV12-4 and TRBJ1-1, with D unresolved. The V and J ends lost 5 bases and 0 bases respectively, with 4 bases between them. The CDR3 extends over 12 amino acids. The CDR3 protein is CASSEVNTEAFF. DNA of the CDR3: TGTGCCAGCAGTGAGGTGAACACTGAAGCTTTCTTT.

The chain couples TRBV28 to TRBJ2-1; 7 positions agree with TRBD2. Germline lookup yields CDR1 MDHEN and CDR2 SYDVKM. The V gene end was trimmed by 2 bases and the J gene end by 6 bases; junction bases not matched to a gene: 7. The CDR3 loop spans 15 amino acids. The CDR3 loop reads CASSLRGGRRNEQFF. The CDR3 DNA sequence: TGTGCCAGCAGTTTAAGGGGCGGGAGACGCAATGAGCAGTTCTTC.

V usage is TRBV6-2 or TRBV6-3 and J usage is TRBJ1-5, with D hard to call. The germline V gene has CDR1 MNHEY and CDR2 SVGEGT. Trimming took 6 bases from V and 7 from J, leaving 19 bases between them. CDR3 length: 15 amino acids. The CDR3 DNA sequence: TGTGCCAGCAGCCGAGAATTGGGAGTGGGACAGCCCCAGCATTTT. This encodes CASSRELGVGQPQHF.

The chain uses TRBV7-2 and TRBJ2-5, with 7 positions matching TRBD1. V gave up 0 bases and J gave up 5 bases; unmatched junction bases: 6. Per the germline V gene, CDR1 is SGHTA and CDR2 is FQGNSA. The CDR3 spans 15 residues. The CDR3 region has the DNA TGTGCCAGCAGCTTAGCGGCTCGACAGGGCGAGACCCAGTACTTC. Amino acid sequence: CASSLAARQGETQYF.

This clone has more than one count but fewer than ten. The V call is TRBV3-1 (or the pseudogene TRBV3-2), the J call TRBJ1-2, with unresolved D. Germline-derived CDR1 and CDR2 are LGHDT and YNNKEL (reference sequence). This CDR3 has 17 amino acids. V was shortened by 0 bases and J by 8 bases, with 22 bases between the two germline ends. As DNA, the CDR3 is TGTGCCAGCAGCCAAGATCTTGCGGAGGCCGTCGCTGGAGGCTACACCTTC. Residues: CASSQDLAEAVAGGYTF.

Notes on this clone: A junction end diverges from the germline sequence, so it may reflect a read error. The chain joins TRBV6-1 to TRBJ2-3; 7 bases fit TRBD1. The CDR3 has 14 amino acids. The germline CDR1 and CDR2 sequences are MNHNS and SASEGT. The CDR3 DNA reads as TGTGCCAGCATTGAAGGACAGGGCACAGATACGCAGTATTTT. Translation gives CASIEGQGTDTQYF.